Presented here are 25 T cell receptor beta chains from one specimen sequenced in a study of CD8+ T cells in alopecia areata. Treatment: oral pan-JAK inhibitor, 5-10 mg twice daily. Peripheral blood, together with lesional scalp punch biopsies, was collected from alopecia areata patients. Following RNA extraction, reverse transcription yielded cDNA that acted as the sequencing template. Using immunoSEQ multiplex PCR, the repertoire was profiled, and TCRdb retains in-frame clones only, with some absent. The sample yields around 2,000 clones, 77% seen once. This specimen was skin, taken between weeks 44 and 45, from a patient treated with tofacitinib. The receptors stem from a human donor with alopecia areata.

This clone was detected a few times. This chain links TRBV27 with TRBJ2-2, with D possibly TRBD1 on 6 matching bases. Per the germline V gene, CDR1 is MNHEY and CDR2 is SMNVEV (reference sequence). V was cut by 5 bases and J by 5 bases, with 21 bases left in between. CDR3 length: 17 amino acids. The chain's CDR3 is CASSQIGGRLGTGELFF. CDR3 DNA: TGTGCCAGCAGTCAAATAGGGGGACGGCTGGGAACCGGGGAGCTGTTTTTT.

This chain connects TRBV6-4 to TRBJ2-6; D is unclear. The germline V gene encodes CDR1 MRHNA and CDR2 SNTAGT. Trimming cost V 8 bases and J 4 bases, with 15 bases left between them. The CDR3 is 15 residues long. The CDR3 here is CASREEPAGANVLTF. Written as DNA, the CDR3 is TGTGCCAGCCGCGAGGAGCCGGCAGGGGCCAACGTCCTGACTTTC.

The gene calls are TRBV29-1 and TRBJ1-2, with 11 bases identical to TRBD1. CDR1 is SQVTM, CDR2 ANQGSEA, per germline. This CDR3 has 13 amino acids. V trimming: 5 bases; J trimming: 2 bases; junction bases outside the gene matches: 1. The chain's CDR3 is CSVRTGGNYGYTF. The CDR3 DNA sequence: TGCAGCGTTAGGACAGGGGGCAACTATGGCTACACCTTC.

The chain joins TRBV11-2 to TRBJ2-1; TRBD1 matches 9 bases. The CDR3 is 16 amino acids. The J segment lost 8 bases and the V segment lost 7 bases, leaving 15 bases of the junction unmatched. Germline-derived CDR1 and CDR2 are SGHAT and FQNNGV. The CDR3 DNA sequence: TGTGCCAGCACCACTCCAGCCCGACAGGGGGGAGATGAGCAGTTCTTC. This gives the protein CASTTPARQGGDEQFF.

The chain couples TRBV5-4 to TRBJ1-1; a possible D gene is TRBD1 (5 bases). Germline V lookup: CDR1 SGHNT, CDR2 YYREEE (reference sequence). V shed 4 bases and J shed 1 base, with 14 bases lying between them. There are 15 residues in the CDR3. The CDR3 loop reads CASSILGGWNTEAFF. The DNA of the CDR3 is TGTGCCAGCAGCATCCTTGGGGGGTGGAACACTGAAGCTTTCTTT.

The V and J genes are TRBV28 and TRBJ2-7; D is ambiguous. CDR3 length equals 13 residues. Germline CDR1 reads MDHEN; CDR2 reads SYDVKM. Trimming removed 2 bases from V and 2 bases from J, with 7 bases in between. The CDR3 protein is CASSLAGTYEQYF. The CDR3 nucleotides read TGTGCCAGCAGTTTAGCAGGCACCTACGAGCAGTACTTC.

V gene TRBV7-2 combines with J gene TRBJ2-7, with 8 positions matching TRBD1. CDR3 size: 17 residues. Trimming cost V 7 bases and J 6 bases; bases outside gene matches: 20. Looked up from germline, CDR1 is SGHTA and CDR2 is FQGNSA. The CDR3 nucleotides read TGTGCCAGCAATTTCAGACTTGGGGCAGGGGGCTGGTCCGAGCAGTACTTC. Protein product: CASNFRLGAGGWSEQYF. Together with reference TRBV7-2 and TRBJ2-7, the CDR3 gives the full variable domain: GAGVSQSPSNKVTEKGKDVELRCDPISGHTALYWYRQSLGQGLEFLIYFQGNSAPDKSGLPSDRFSAERTGGSVSTLTIQRTQQEDSAVYLCASNFRLGAGGWSEQYFGPGTRLTVT.

The chain recombines TRBV28 with TRBJ1-1; TRBD1 is a possible D gene (5 bases). V dropped 7 bases and J dropped 5 bases, with 17 bases sitting between them. Germline V CDR1 and CDR2: MDHEN, SYDVKM. This CDR3 is built from 14 residues. CDR3 bases: TGTGCCAGCACTCTTAGCGGGGGAGGGACTGAAGCTTTCTTT. This sequence encodes CASTLSGGGTEAFF. Complete variable domain (other parts from reference TRBV28 and TRBJ1-1): DVKVTQSSRYLVKRTGEKVFLECVQDMDHENMFWYRQDPGLGLRLIYFSYDVKMKEKGDIPEGYSVSREKKERFSLILESASTNQTSMYLCASTLSGGGTEAFFGQGTRLTVV.

This chain links TRBV13 with TRBJ2-7; tentatively, D is TRBD1 or TRBD2 (6 bases each). This CDR3 has 17 amino acids. CDR1 and CDR2 from the germline V gene are PRHDT and FYEKMQ (reference sequence). V gave up 6 bases and J gave up 0 bases, with 21 bases separating them. The CDR3 reads CASSFEWGAGYSYEQYF. DNA for the CDR3: TGTGCCAGCAGTTTTGAATGGGGGGCAGGTTACTCCTACGAGCAGTACTTC.

The chain joins TRBV29-1 to TRBJ2-3; D is undetermined. Germline CDR1 reads SQVTM; CDR2 reads ANQGSEA. The CDR3 contains 10 residues. Trimming cost V 5 bases and J 6 bases, with 6 bases left between them. The CDR3 here is CSVSSDTQYF. Here the CDR3 DNA reads TGCAGCGTTAGTTCCGATACGCAGTATTTT.

The chain recombines TRBV7-3 with TRBJ2-3; 7 bases align to TRBD2. With 2 bases clipped from V and 2 bases from J, the junction kept 4 bases outside the gene matches. The CDR3 contains 15 residues. The V gene's germline CDR1 is SGHTA and CDR2 FQGTGA. CDR3 in DNA: TGTGCCAGCAGCTTAGCGGGGGAGAACACAGATACGCAGTATTTT. Encoded protein: CASSLAGENTDTQYF.

This clone was observed a few times. V usage is TRBV7-3 and J usage is TRBJ1-1; no definite D call. Per germline, CDR1 SGHTA and CDR2 FQGTGA. CDR3 size: 13 residues. V was clipped by 5 bases and J by 1 base, with 8 bases between them. CDR3 in DNA: TGTGCCAGCAGCCGAACAAGGAACACTGAAGCTTTCTTT. It yields the protein CASSRTRNTEAFF.

The rearrangement uses TRBV27 and TRBJ2-7; TRBD2 is a possible D gene (6 bases). V was pared by 2 bases and J by 3 bases, with 11 bases between. The CDR3 runs to 14 residues. Looked up from germline, CDR1 is MNHEY and CDR2 is SMNVEV (reference sequence). The CDR3 is CASSLVGGSYEQYF. The CDR3 DNA reads as TGTGCCAGCAGTTTAGTTGGGGGGAGCTACGAGCAGTACTTC.

This clone turned up a few times. The chain is built from TRBV29-1 and TRBJ1-2, with 8 nucleotides matching TRBD1. V dropped 4 bases and J dropped 4; count of bases not matched to a gene: 11. CDR1 SQVTM and CDR2 ANQGSEA come from the germline V gene. The CDR3 contains 15 residues. CDR3 protein: CSVAGQGGNLYGYTF. In DNA form, the CDR3 reads TGCAGCGTTGCTGGACAGGGTGGAAACCTCTATGGCTACACCTTC.

V gene TRBV29-1 combines with J gene TRBJ2-3, with D tentatively TRBD1 or TRBD2 (5 bases each). Trimming pared 7 bases from V and 0 bases from J, leaving 14 bases between. The germline CDR1 and CDR2 sequences are SQVTM and ANQGSEA. The CDR3 covers 14 residues. CDR3 loop: CSARDVSSTDTQYF. The CDR3 DNA follows: TGCAGCGCCCGGGACGTATCTAGCACAGATACGCAGTATTTT.

J is TRBJ2-7 and V is TRBV7-9; the match to TRBD1 covers 9 bases. The germline V gene has CDR1 SEHNR and CDR2 FQNEAQ (reference sequence). J gave up 6 bases and V 1 base, and 4 bases lay outside the gene matches. The CDR3 is 14 amino acids. The CDR3 nucleotides are TGTGCCAGCAGCTTAGAGGGACAGGGTCCCGAGCAGTACTTC. This codes for CASSLEGQGPEQYF.

The genes are TRBV7-6 and TRBJ2-3, with D perhaps TRBD1 (5 bases). The CDR3 runs 13 residues. Per germline, CDR1 SGHVS and CDR2 FNYEAQ. The ends were cut back, 6 bases at V and 1 base at J, with 8 bases in the middle. CDR3 in amino acids: CASRQTGTDTQYF. The CDR3 region has the DNA TGTGCCAGCAGGCAGACAGGCACAGATACGCAGTATTTT.

This clone was found a few times. This chain joins TRBV29-1 and TRBJ1-1; TRBD1 aligns across 11 bases. CDR3 length: 16 amino acids. The V gene's germline CDR1 is SQVTM and CDR2 ANQGSEA. J gave up 7 bases and V 5 bases, and 15 bases lay outside the gene matches. Here the CDR3 reads CSVQTDRGRQGREAFF. In DNA form, the CDR3 reads TGCAGCGTTCAAACGGACAGGGGGCGTCAAGGTCGTGAAGCTTTCTTT.

In its sample, this clone was seen once. The chain carries TRBV30 and TRBJ1-6; 7 positions agree with TRBD1. Germline CDR1 GTSNPN, CDR2 SVGIG (reference sequence). CDR3 length: 13 amino acids. After removal of 7 bases from V and 7 bases from J, the junction contained 7 bases not matched to a gene. CDR3 sequence reads: CAFRTGKNSPLHF. The CDR3 bases are TGTGCCTTCCGGACAGGAAAAAATTCACCCCTCCACTTT. The full variable domain, in which reference TRBV30 and TRBJ1-6 provide the parts outside the CDR3, is SQTIHQWPATLVQPVGSPLSLECTVEGTSNPNLYWYRQAAGRGLQLLFYSVGIGQISSEVPQNLSASRPQDRQFILSSKKLLLSDSGFYLCAFRTGKNSPLHFGNGTRLTVT.

The chain recombines TRBV2 with TRBJ1-1; 12 nucleotides match TRBD1. The CDR3 runs 16 residues. With V trimmed by 6 bases and J by 5 bases, 10 bases remained unmatched. Germline V CDR1 and CDR2: SNHLY, FYNNEI. DNA for the CDR3: TGTGCCAGCAGGGCCCGTGGGACAGGGGGCAGGACTGAAGCTTTCTTT. Its protein is CASRARGTGGRTEAFF.

This clone was detected only a few times. The rearrangement links TRBV13 to TRBJ2-2; 7 bases agree with TRBD2. Germline values: CDR1 PRHDT, CDR2 FYEKMQ (reference sequence). V gave up 5 bases and J gave up 4 bases; unmatched junction bases: 16. The CDR3 spans 18 residues. In nucleotides, the CDR3 is TGTGCCAGCAGCGGTTCAACGGGAGGATTTCTTTTCACCGGGGAGCTGTTTTTT. Translation gives CASSGSTGGFLFTGELFF.

This chain joins TRBV28 and TRBJ2-7; D possibly corresponds to TRBD1 (6 bases). The germline gives CDR1 MDHEN, CDR2 SYDVKM. The CDR3 is 14 amino acids. Trimming pared 10 bases from V and 6 bases from J, leaving 22 bases between. CDR3 region: CATRRGTPSSEQYF. CDR3 in DNA: TGTGCCACGAGAAGGGGGACCCCGAGTAGCGAGCAGTACTTC.

This chain uses TRBV11-2 with TRBJ1-2, with TRBD1 as a possible D gene (6 bases). Trimming took 2 bases from V and 7 from J, leaving 23 bases between them. The germline V gene has CDR1 SGHAT and CDR2 FQNNGV. The CDR3 loop spans 17 amino acids. The CDR3 bases are TGTGCCAGCAGCTTACCTGGATCCCTAACAGGGATCTCTGGCTACACCTTC. It encodes CASSLPGSLTGISGYTF.

The chain joins TRBV19 to TRBJ2-1; 14 bases fit TRBD2. With V trimmed by 5 bases and J by 9 bases, 6 bases remained unmatched. The CDR3 has 15 amino acids. Germline V CDR1 and CDR2: LNHDA, SQIVND (reference sequence). CDR3 sequence reads: CASSSTSGGVGEQFF. The CDR3 bases are TGTGCCAGTAGTTCGACTAGCGGGGGGGTTGGTGAGCAGTTCTTC.

The chain links TRBV7-8 to TRBJ2-7; 7 bases fit TRBD2. The CDR3 contains 15 residues. The germline V gene has CDR1 SGHVS and CDR2 FQNEAQ. The V gene end was trimmed by 3 bases and the J gene end by 2 bases; junction bases not matched to a gene: 7. The CDR3 nucleotides read TGTGCCAGCAGCTTGTCCGAGCGGGGACCCTACGAGCAGTACTTC. Amino acids: CASSLSERGPYEQYF.